Sequencing of this T cell receptor (beta chain) was carried out in a study of cytomegalovirus exposure and HLA in healthy donors. This table comes from immunoSEQ multiplex PCR, and its TCRdb copy is limited to in-frame clones, with some not included. The table records about 160,000 clones, approximately 86% of them present only once. The sequenced sample was PBMCs. The receptor was derived from a woman aged 18-29 years in good health and CMV-seronegative.

The CDR3: CASSLEGQGHQPQHF. The CDR3 region has the DNA TGCGCCAGCAGCTTGGAAGGGCAGGGGCATCAGCCCCAGCATTTT. The V and J genes are TRBV5-1 and TRBJ1-5; tentative D call: TRBD1 (6 bases). Germline V lookup: CDR1 SGHRS, CDR2 YFSETQ. Deletions cut 0 bases from V and 5 bases from J, with 12 bases between. The CDR3 runs 15 residues.